Listed below are T cell receptor beta chains from one sample, sequenced in a study of blood T cell repertoires in COVID-19. Generated by immunoSEQ multiplex PCR, the TCRdb table keeps only in-frame clones and is missing some. Counted here are 400,000 to 450,000 clones, 90% occurring once; the ten biggest clones make up about 0.6%. The sample consisted of PBMCs or T cells enriched from blood (not recorded which). Receptors originate from a man aged 18 to 30 who had recovered from COVID-19. CDR3s include the opening cysteine and the closing phenylalanine or tryptophan.

j_call,v_call,cdr3_aa
TRBJ2-2,TRBV2,CASMAGEGTSGVTGELFF
TRBJ2-1,TRBV6-4,CASSAVGLAGANEQFF
TRBJ2-7,TRBV2,CASSSGTGAYEQYF
TRBJ1-4,TRBV29-1,CSVGSGNEKLFF
TRBJ1-4,TRBV7-2,CASSSPQGYEKLFF
TRBJ1-5,TRBV7-6,CASSLAEGTANQPQHF
TRBJ1-2,TRBV7-3,CASSMGQGGGYTF
TRBJ2-7,TRBV2,CASSVQGLSYEQYF
TRBJ1-2,TRBV5-4,CASSTQPGSRSYGYTF
TRBJ1-2,TRBV9,CASSVQGTSNYGYTF
TRBJ1-1,TRBV7-9,CASERTGYNEAFF
TRBJ1-2,TRBV25-1,CASSETSRGYGYTF
TRBJ1-2,TRBV5-1,CASSSGQSLYGYTF
TRBJ2-1,TRBV5-1,CASSSPDRGAGSEQFF
TRBJ1-2,TRBV2,CASRNRDSFNYGYTF
TRBJ1-4,TRBV19,CASSILRAPQGLNEKLFF
TRBJ1-5,TRBV2,CASGQNQPQHF
TRBJ2-7,TRBV30,CAWGDILYEQYF
TRBJ1-5,TRBV9,CASSAGQGFGQPQHF
TRBJ2-3,TRBV3-1/TRBV3-2,CASSSLDTQYF
TRBJ2-2,TRBV10-1,CASSHGLAVNTGELFF
TRBJ1-1,TRBV11-2,CASSQSLILLAEAFF